A selection of T cell receptor beta chains follows, all from one sample in a study of blood T cell repertoires in COVID-19. The assay was immunoSEQ multiplex PCR, and TCRdb's table has in-frame clones only and misses some. The sample records 45,000 to 60,000 clones, approximately 90% being singletons. Sequencing was performed on peripheral blood. The receptors originated from a man in his 60s with acute or convalescent COVID-19. Each CDR3 is given with its conserved first and last residue. D genes are given only for firm matches. The listing skips clone size in some rows; elsewhere it reads once, few, many or a size class.

size,D,V,J,DNA,CDR3
-,-,TRBV6-5,TRBJ1-2,TGTGCCAGCAGAAAGGGAGGGGTGTACGGCTACACCTTC,CASRKGGVYGYTF
-,TRBD1,TRBV5-4,TRBJ2-5,TGTGCCAGCAGCCCGACAGGGGAGAGGTTAGAGACCCAGTACTTC,CASSPTGERLETQYF
-,TRBD2,TRBV12-5,TRBJ2-2,TGTGCTAGTGGTTTGGTATTAGGGCTAGCGGGGGGGCGCACCGGGGAGCTGTTTTTT,CASGLVLGLAGGRTGELFF
-,TRBD1,TRBV27,TRBJ2-7,TGTGCCAGCAGTGCACCCGGGACAGGGAACAACGAGCAGTACTTC,CASSAPGTGNNEQYF
-,TRBD1,TRBV4-1,TRBJ2-7,TGCGCCAGCAGTACCTTGACAGGGTACTACGAGCAGTACTTC,CASSTLTGYYEQYF
-,-,TRBV6-5,TRBJ1-2,TGTGCCAGCAGCATAACAGGATATGGCTACACCTTC,CASSITGYGYTF
-,TRBD2,TRBV7-2,TRBJ2-3,TGTGCCAGCAGCCCGCGAAGGGGGCTAGCGGGGGCAGATACGCAGTATTTT,CASSPRRGLAGADTQYF
-,TRBD1,TRBV7-9,TRBJ1-2,TGTGCCAGCAGCCGCCTCGGGACAGGGGGCCATGGCTACACCTTC,CASSRLGTGGHGYTF
-,-,TRBV2,TRBJ2-7,TGTGCCAGCAATCGGGACTCCGGGTCCCACGAGCAGTACTTC,CASNRDSGSHEQYF
once,TRBD2,TRBV9,TRBJ2-2,TGTGCCAGCAGCGTAGGAGCGGGGGGGCCGGGCACCGGGGAGCTGTTTTTT,CASSVGAGGPGTGELFF
-,-,TRBV19,TRBJ1-5,TGTGCCAGTAGTACGGAGGGACTCCCAAATCAGCCCCAGCATTTT,CASSTEGLPNQPQHF
-,-,TRBV28,TRBJ1-2,TGTGCCAGCGGCTCGACAGTTGGGGGCTACACCTTC,CASGSTVGGYTF
-,-,TRBV3-1/TRBV3-2,TRBJ1-4,TGTGCCAGCAGCCAGGGGGCCCTAAGTGGGGGCAAGGGTAATGAAAAACTGTTTTTT,CASSQGALSGGKGNEKLFF
-,TRBD1,TRBV12-3/TRBV12-4,TRBJ1-2,TGTGCCAGCAGTCCCGGGACAGGCTATGGCTACACCTTC,CASSPGTGYGYTF
-,-,TRBV6-6,TRBJ1-5,TGTGCCAGCAGTGACGTTTCGGGGTTTGATCAGCCCCAGCATTTT,CASSDVSGFDQPQHF
-,TRBD1,TRBV7-6,TRBJ2-3,TGTGCCAGCAGCCCACCGGGACAGGGAACAGATACGCAGTATTTT,CASSPPGQGTDTQYF
-,-,TRBV6-5,TRBJ1-5,TGTGCCAGCAGTTCCGCTATTGATCAGCCCCAGCATTTT,CASSSAIDQPQHF
-,-,TRBV6-1,TRBJ2-1,TGTGCCAGCAGTGAAGATCCAGCGCCCAATGAGCAGTTCTTC,CASSEDPAPNEQFF